Here is one T cell receptor (beta chain) with its context. This clone was seen a handful of times. Its antigen is unknown. The record has no base qualities; no much larger clone is one base away. The sample is drawn from a study of blood T cell repertoires in COVID-19 (dated by TCRdb to the early 2020s). Describing the broader study: Samples covering the acute and convalescent phases of COVID-19 were provided by collaborators in the United States, Italy and Spain. The material from the prospective study consisted of cDNA or gDNA derived from T cells, B-cell-depleted T cells, or PBMCs. Deeply sampled blood TCRbeta repertoires from subjects exposed to, actively infected with, or recovered from COVID-19 were included in the dataset. The repertoires were released in a freely available public database intended as a resource for research on the immune response to SARS-CoV-2. Samples came from the ongoing ImmuneRACE study (first 160 participants) plus 1,254 subjects from 6 global collaborators. Sample metadata almost always included a de-identified subject ID, COVID-19 status, age in years and sex. HLA class I and class II types, where available, came from metadata supplied by the sample provider rather than from assay-based typing.

The junction shows trimming of 1 base on V and 9 bases on J, plus 12 bases between the germline ends. Per the germline V gene (reference sequence), SEHNR is the CDR1 and FQNEAQ is the CDR2. Its CDR3 holds 13 amino acids, cysteine through phenylalanine. Only the CDR3 portion is preserved as DNA: 39 bases, with reading frame beginning at the first base. Here is what the overall study found, with its caveats: The amount of clinical and demographic metadata varied by source and participant and was provided uncurated.

Collaborating institutions collected whole blood in K2EDTA tubes following their own protocols. For TCRbeta analysis, collaborators shipped samples as frozen whole blood, isolated PBMCs, or DNA extracted from either of those sample types. TCRbeta CDR3 regions were amplified from genomic DNA by means of the immunoSEQ Assay, a bias-controlled multiplex PCR. The study's processing was this. The number of nucleated cells in each sample was estimated by amplification of reference gene primers within the assay. To quantify the absolute abundance of each unique TCRbeta CDR3 rearrangement, sequence reads were collapsed and filtered. For each sample, productive Simpson clonality was calculated as the square root of Simpson's diversity index over productive rearrangements. TCRdb re-hosts the immuneACCESS table, in-frame sequences only. Its copies lack some clones; in the studies checked, an unresolved V gene accounts for under half of them, and the cause for the rest is not known. Clonal size and the V and J genes are those of that table, whereas D and trimming came from the DNA. A total of about 320,000 clones appear in this sample, approximately 85% of them only once. Roughly 7% of the sample rests with the top ten.

Material: peripheral blood. This receptor was identified in a human donor in a cohort sampled during active COVID-19. The rearrangement joined TRBV7-9 to TRBJ1-1, with the D gene call left open. The CDR3 protein is CASSLESTAQAFF. The DNA sequence is as follows: TGTGCCAGCAGCTTAGAATCCACAGCTCAAGCTTTCTTT. Where the CDR3 stops, the reference TRBV7-9 and TRBJ1-1 genes take over; the full variable domain is DTGVSQNPRHKITKRGQNVTFRCDPISEHNRLYWYRQTLGQGPEFLTYFQNEAQLEKSRLLSDRFSAERPKGSFSTLEIQRTEQGDSAMYLCASSLESTAQAFFGQGTRLTVV.